These 13 T cell receptor beta chains originate from one sample sequenced in a study of early T cells in non-severe SARS-CoV-2 infection (dated by TCRdb to 2020 to 2023). Receptors were amplified or captured by 5' RACE. Sequencing instrument: NextSeq 500. In TCRdb, the public reads were trimmed at Q25 with fastp and aligned with MiXCR, with productive beta chains retained. Rows are unified per CDR3 protein, each entry keeping the most common DNA and genes. Counted in this sample were about 94,000 distinct CDR3 sequences; less than 15% of them appeared once. About 2.3% of the sample rests with the top ten. The sequencing input was whole blood. These TCRs come from an adult who was a healthcare worker with PCR-confirmed SARS-CoV-2 infection or an uninfected control (not recorded which).

V is TRBV12-3 or TRBV12-4 and J is TRBJ1-1; 8 bases line up with TRBD1. The CDR3 runs 15 residues. V was clipped by 2 bases and J by 3 bases; unmatched bases: 5. This CDR3 reads CASSLRLQGDTEAFF. CDR3 coding DNA: TGTGCCAGCAGTTTAAGGTTACAGGGGGACACTGAAGCTTTCTTT.

The chain is built from TRBV5-6 and TRBJ2-7, with 10 bases aligning to TRBD1. With 3 bases clipped from V and 1 base from J, the junction kept 10 bases outside the gene matches. In germline, CDR1 is SGHDT, CDR2 YYEEEE. The CDR3 covers 17 residues. CDR3 nucleotides: TGTGCCAGCAGCTACTCCGGGACAGGGGTTCTATCCTACGAGCAGTACTTC. As protein: CASSYSGTGVLSYEQYF.

There are a few counts of this clonotype. CDR3 region: CSVREGRSYEQYF. The DNA for the CDR3 is TGCAGCGTTCGAGAGGGCCGATCCTACGAGCAGTACTTC. This sequence joins TRBV29-1 and TRBJ2-7; possible D gene TRBD2, 5 bases. The CDR3 length is 13 residues. Trimming pared 5 bases from V and 1 base from J, leaving 12 bases between. The germline V gene has CDR1 SQVTM and CDR2 ANQGSEA.

In its sample, this clonotype was seen a few times. The V call is TRBV2, the J call TRBJ1-5; the match to TRBD1 covers 7 bases. This CDR3 is 16 amino acids long. Germline V lookup: CDR1 SNHLY, CDR2 FYNNEI. V lost 8 bases and J lost 6; bases outside the gene matches: 16. The DNA of the CDR3 is TGTGCCAGCGGATCCCGAGGAGGGGGCGACAGTCAGCCCCAGCATTTT. As protein: CASGSRGGGDSQPQHF.

The V and J genes are TRBV5-1 and TRBJ2-1; D gene uncertain. The CDR3 runs to 14 residues. Looked up from germline, CDR1 is SGHRS and CDR2 is YFSETQ. V lost 0 bases and J 4 bases, leaving 8 bases between the germline ends. CDR3 nucleotides: TGCGCCAGCAGCTTGGAAGGGATATACAATGAGCAGTTCTTC. Amino acid sequence: CASSLEGIYNEQFF.

V usage is TRBV6-2 or TRBV6-3 and J usage is TRBJ2-3, with 8 positions matching TRBD2. J gave up 2 bases and V 4 bases, and 8 bases lay outside the gene matches. CDR1 and CDR2 (germline): MNHEY, SVGEGT. The CDR3 is 16 amino acids. The CDR3 spells CASSFLRGATTDTQYF. DNA for the CDR3: TGTGCCAGCAGTTTTTTGCGGGGGGCGACCACAGATACGCAGTATTTT.

The chain employs TRBV29-1 and TRBJ2-1; weak D call: TRBD2 (7 bases). The length of the CDR3 is 16 residues. Deletions cut 2 bases from V and 7 bases from J, with 21 bases between. Germline CDR1 SQVTM, CDR2 ANQGSEA. In DNA form, the CDR3 reads TGCAGCGTTGAAAGGGTTGTAGGGGGGGCCCGGAATGAGCAGTTCTTC. This translates into CSVERVVGGARNEQFF.

This clonotype turned up a few times. The V gene is TRBV5-1, the J gene TRBJ2-3; the D call may be TRBD1 or TRBD2 (7 bases each). V lost 0 bases and J lost 8, with 13 bases in between. This CDR3 is 14 amino acids long. CDR1 is SGHRS and CDR2 is YFSETQ in the germline V gene. CDR3 region: CASSLDSRGGTQYF. In nucleotides, the CDR3 is TGCGCCAGCAGCTTGGACTCCAGGGGGGGTACGCAGTATTTT.

This sequence joins TRBV6-5 and TRBJ1-3, with D uncertain. V dropped 5 bases and J dropped 0 bases, with 5 bases sitting between them. The CDR3 consists of 13 residues. Germline CDR1 is MNHEY and CDR2 is SVGAGI. CDR3: CASSRDSGNTIYF. The CDR3 bases are TGTGCCAGCAGTCGAGACTCTGGAAACACCATATATTTT.

This clonotype was seen a handful of times. The V call is TRBV29-1, the J call TRBJ1-1; D possibly corresponds to TRBD1 (5 bases). The CDR3 length is 14 residues. CDR1 is SQVTM, CDR2 ANQGSEA, per germline. The V and J ends lost 3 bases and 1 base respectively, with 12 bases between them. CDR3 nucleotide sequence: TGCAGCGTTGATCCGGGGGTGCGGAACACTGAAGCTTTCTTT. It yields the protein CSVDPGVRNTEAFF.

This clonotype was seen a few times. The chain links TRBV4-1 to TRBJ2-5, with D perhaps TRBD2 (6 bases). The V gene's germline CDR1 is MGHRA and CDR2 YSYEKL. This CDR3 has 13 residues. Trimming took 4 bases from V and 2 from J, leaving 8 bases between them. The CDR3 DNA sequence: TGCGCCAGCAGCCGGGGGGAACAAGAGACCCAGTACTTC. It translates to CASSRGEQETQYF.

This clonotype was found a few times. The CDR3 reads CASSFQWGGSWEKPQHF. The CDR3 bases are TGTGCCAGCAGTTTTCAGTGGGGAGGCTCTTGGGAAAAGCCCCAGCATTTT. The V call is TRBV28, the J call TRBJ1-5, with D unresolved. V dropped 3 bases and J dropped 8 bases, with 23 bases sitting between them. There are 17 residues in the CDR3. Germline assignment: CDR1 MDHEN and CDR2 SYDVKM.

The V and J genes are TRBV5-1 and TRBJ1-1, with unresolved D. V dropped 0 bases and J dropped 6 bases, with 9 bases sitting between them. This CDR3 has 13 amino acids. CDR1 is SGHRS and CDR2 is YFSETQ in the germline V gene. The CDR3 loop reads CASSLDPSAEAFF. DNA for the CDR3: TGCGCCAGCAGCTTGGATCCTAGCGCTGAAGCTTTCTTT.